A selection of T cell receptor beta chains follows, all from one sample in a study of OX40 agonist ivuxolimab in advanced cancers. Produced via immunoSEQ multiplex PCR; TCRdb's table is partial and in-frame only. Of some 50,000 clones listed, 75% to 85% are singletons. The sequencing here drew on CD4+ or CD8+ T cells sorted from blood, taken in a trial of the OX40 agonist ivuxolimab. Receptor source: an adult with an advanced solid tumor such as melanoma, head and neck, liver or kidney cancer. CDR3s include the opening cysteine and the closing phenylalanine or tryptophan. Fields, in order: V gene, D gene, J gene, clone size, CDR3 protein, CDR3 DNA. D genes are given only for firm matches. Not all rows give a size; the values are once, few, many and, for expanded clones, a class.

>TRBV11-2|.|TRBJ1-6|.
CASSFLDNSPLHF
TGTGCCAGCAGCTTCCTCGATAATTCACCCCTCCACTTT
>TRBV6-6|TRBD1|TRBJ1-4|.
CASSYPGQGSEKLFF
TGTGCCAGCAGTTACCCGGGACAGGGGAGTGAAAAACTGTTTTTT
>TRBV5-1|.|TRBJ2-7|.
CASSAGARSSYEQYF
TGCGCCAGCAGCGCGGGGGCAAGGAGCTCCTACGAGCAGTACTTC
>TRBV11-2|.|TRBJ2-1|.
CASSRVFGARTNEQFF
TGTGCCAGCAGCCGAGTTTTCGGGGCCCGGACGAATGAGCAGTTCTTC
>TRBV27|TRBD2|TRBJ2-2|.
CASSLAGANTGELFF
TGTGCCAGCAGCTTAGCGGGCGCGAACACCGGGGAGCTGTTTTTT
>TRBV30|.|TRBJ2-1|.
CAWSDGIPYNEQFF
TGTGCCTGGAGTGATGGGATTCCCTACAATGAGCAGTTCTTC
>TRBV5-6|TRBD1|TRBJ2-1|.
CASRSGQGWNNEQFF
TGTGCCAGCAGATCGGGACAGGGTTGGAACAATGAGCAGTTCTTC
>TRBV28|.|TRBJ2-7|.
CASSLSLTYEQYF
TGTGCCAGCAGTTTATCCCTCACCTACGAGCAGTACTTC
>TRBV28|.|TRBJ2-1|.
CASSTRAALRYNEQFF
TGTGCCAGCAGCACCCGGGCCGCTCTTAGGTACAATGAGCAGTTCTTC
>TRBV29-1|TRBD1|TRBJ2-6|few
CSVGTGAGANVLTF
TGCAGCGTCGGGACAGGGGCTGGGGCCAACGTCCTGACTTTC
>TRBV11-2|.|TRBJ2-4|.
CASSLGLRSLDKNIQYF
TGTGCCAGCAGCTTAGGACTCCGGAGTTTAGACAAAAACATTCAGTACTTC
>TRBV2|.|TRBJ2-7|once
CASRTDDYEQYF
TGTGCCAGCAGGACGGATGACTACGAGCAGTACTTC
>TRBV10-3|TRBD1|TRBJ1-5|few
CAISESTTGVQPQHF
TGTGCCATCAGTGAGTCGACGACAGGGGTTCAGCCCCAGCATTTT
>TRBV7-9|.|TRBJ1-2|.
CASSLGSETGYGYTF
TGTGCCAGCAGCTTAGGGTCGGAGACGGGCTATGGCTACACCTTC
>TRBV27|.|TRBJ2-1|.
CASSFATGPSGEQFF
TGTGCCAGCAGTTTCGCGACAGGCCCGAGCGGTGAGCAGTTCTTC
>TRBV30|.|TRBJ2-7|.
CAWRGPHLSYEQYF
TGTGCCTGGAGAGGCCCTCACCTCTCCTACGAGCAGTACTTC
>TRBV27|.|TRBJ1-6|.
CASGPRIGGSPLHF
TGTGCCAGCGGCCCCCGGATTGGGGGTTCACCCCTCCACTTT
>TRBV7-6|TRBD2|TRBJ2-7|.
CASSLAVSSYEQYF
TGTGCCAGCAGCCTAGCGGTCAGCTCCTACGAGCAGTACTTC
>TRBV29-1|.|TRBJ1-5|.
CSAKIKQGNQPQHF
TGCAGCGCTAAAATAAAACAGGGCAATCAGCCCCAGCATTTT
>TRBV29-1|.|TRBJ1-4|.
CSVAGLGTNEKLFF
TGCAGCGTTGCAGGGTTGGGGACTAATGAAAAACTGTTTTTT
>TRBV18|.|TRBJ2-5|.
CASTTRPEETQYF
TGTGCCAGCACAACCCGACCTGAAGAGACCCAGTACTTC
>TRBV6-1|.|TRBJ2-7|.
CASRAQGLDF
TGTGCCAGCAGGGCTCAGGGTTTGGACTTC
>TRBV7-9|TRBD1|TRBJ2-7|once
CASSKVPGQSYEQYF
TGTGCCAGCAGCAAGGTCCCGGGACAGTCCTACGAGCAGTACTTC
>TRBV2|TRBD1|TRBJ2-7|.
CASSDRGSSSYEQYF
TGTGCCAGCAGCGACAGGGGCAGTAGCTCCTACGAGCAGTACTTC
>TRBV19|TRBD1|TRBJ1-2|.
CASSTTGATLYGYTF
TGTGCCAGTAGTACGACAGGGGCGACCCTCTATGGCTACACCTTC
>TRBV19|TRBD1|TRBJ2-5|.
CASSTAGGMWQETQYF
TGTGCCAGTAGTACTGCAGGGGGTATGTGGCAAGAGACCCAGTACTTC
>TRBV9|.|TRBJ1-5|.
CASSVDSSYSNQPQHF
TGTGCCAGCAGCGTAGACAGTTCCTATAGCAATCAGCCCCAGCATTTT
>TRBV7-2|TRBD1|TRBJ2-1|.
CASSPSGTGSDEQFF
TGTGCCAGCAGCCCCTCGGGGACAGGGAGCGATGAGCAGTTCTTC
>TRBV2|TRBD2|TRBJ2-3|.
CASSVLGLAGGDTQYF
TGTGCCAGCAGTGTTCTCGGGCTAGCGGGGGGAGATACGCAGTATTTT
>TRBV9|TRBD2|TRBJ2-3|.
CASSVVAGLSDTQYF
TGTGCCAGCAGCGTAGTAGCGGGTCTCTCAGATACGCAGTATTTT
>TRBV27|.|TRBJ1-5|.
CASSLGPNGSQHF
TGTGCCAGCAGTTTGGGCCCCAACGGGTCCCAGCATTTT
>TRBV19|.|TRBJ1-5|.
CASRTERSSNQPQHF
TGTGCCAGTAGGACCGAGAGGAGTAGCAATCAGCCCCAGCATTTT
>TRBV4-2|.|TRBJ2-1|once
CASSQDSRLESYNEQFF
TGTGCCAGCAGCCAAGACTCCAGACTAGAGTCCTACAATGAGCAGTTCTTC
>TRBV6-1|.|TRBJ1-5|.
CASRLGVTQNQPQHF
TGTGCCAGCAGGCTGGGGGTCACCCAAAATCAGCCCCAGCATTTT
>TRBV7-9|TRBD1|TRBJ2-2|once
CASSPGQGRTGELFF
TGTGCCAGCAGCCCGGGACAGGGGAGGACCGGGGAGCTGTTTTTT
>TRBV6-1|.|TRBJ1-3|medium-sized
CASSERPRVFSGNTIYF
TGTGCCAGCAGTGAACGTCCTCGGGTATTCTCTGGAAACACCATATATTTT
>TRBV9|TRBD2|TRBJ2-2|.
CASSVGLAGGPGTGELFF
TGTGCCAGCAGCGTAGGGTTAGCGGGAGGTCCGGGCACCGGGGAGCTGTTTTTT
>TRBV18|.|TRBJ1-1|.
CASSPQGSNTEAFF
TGTGCCAGCTCACCTCAGGGATCGAACACTGAAGCTTTCTTT
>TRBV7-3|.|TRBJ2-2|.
CASSPTSTTGELFF
TGTGCCAGCAGCCCGACTAGTACCACCGGGGAGCTGTTTTTT
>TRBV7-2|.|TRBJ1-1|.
CASSPSGVRTEAFF
TGTGCCAGCAGCCCGTCCGGGGTTCGGACTGAAGCTTTCTTT
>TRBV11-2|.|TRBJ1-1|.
CASSLAGAYTEAFF
TGTGCCAGCAGCTTAGCAGGGGCCTACACTGAAGCTTTCTTT
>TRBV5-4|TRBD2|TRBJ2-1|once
CASSRLAGADNEQFF
TGTGCCAGCAGTCGGCTAGCGGGGGCCGACAATGAGCAGTTCTTC
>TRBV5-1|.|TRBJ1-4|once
CASSLGQGATNEKLFF
TGCGCCAGCAGCTTGGGGCAGGGTGCAACTAATGAAAAACTGTTTTTT
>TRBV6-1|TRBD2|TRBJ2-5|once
CASSEAKREGLLRETQYF
TGTGCCAGCAGTGAAGCTAAGAGGGAGGGCCTTCTAAGAGAGACCCAGTACTTC
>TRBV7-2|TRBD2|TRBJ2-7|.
CASSLATSGRTLSYEQYF
TGTGCCAGCAGCTTAGCGACTAGCGGGAGGACCCTATCCTACGAGCAGTACTTC
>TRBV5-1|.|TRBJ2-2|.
CASSSLGVGELFF
TGTGCCAGCAGCTCGCTAGGAGTCGGGGAGCTGTTTTTT
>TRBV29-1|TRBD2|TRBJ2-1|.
CSTHGGLAGLNEQFF
TGCAGCACCCACGGGGGACTAGCGGGACTCAATGAGCAGTTCTTC
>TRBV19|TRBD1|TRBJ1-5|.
CASIPQGAGQPQHF
TGTGCCAGTATCCCACAGGGGGCCGGTCAGCCCCAGCATTTT
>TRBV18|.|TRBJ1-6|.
CASSSGGGLYSPLHF
TGTGCCAGCTCCTCGGGTGGGGGGTTATATTCACCCCTCCACTTT
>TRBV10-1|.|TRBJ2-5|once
CASSESGGTEQETQYF
TGCGCCAGCAGTGAGTCGGGCGGGACAGAGCAAGAGACCCAGTACTTC
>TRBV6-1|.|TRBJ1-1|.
CASSLWGGTEAFF
TGTGCCAGCAGTCTTTGGGGAGGCACTGAAGCTTTCTTT
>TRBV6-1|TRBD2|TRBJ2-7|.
CASSPSGMVYEQYF
TGTGCCAGCAGCCCTAGCGGGATGGTCTACGAGCAGTACTTC
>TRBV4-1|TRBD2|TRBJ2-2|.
CASSQAGLAGVGTGELFF
TGCGCCAGCAGCCAAGCTGGGCTAGCGGGAGTCGGAACCGGGGAGCTGTTTTTT
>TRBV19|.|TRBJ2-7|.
CASSRPGRKDEQYF
TGTGCCAGTAGTAGACCGGGACGGAAGGACGAGCAGTACTTC
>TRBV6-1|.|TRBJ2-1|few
CASSPGGGNEQFF
TGTGCCAGCAGTCCAGGAGGGGGCAATGAGCAGTTCTTC
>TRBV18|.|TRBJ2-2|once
CASSPSSTGELFF
TGTGCCAGCTCACCGAGCTCGACCGGGGAGCTGTTTTTT
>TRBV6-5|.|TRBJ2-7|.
CASSSYLVQEQYF
TGTGCCAGCAGTTCATACCTCGTACAGGAGCAGTACTTC